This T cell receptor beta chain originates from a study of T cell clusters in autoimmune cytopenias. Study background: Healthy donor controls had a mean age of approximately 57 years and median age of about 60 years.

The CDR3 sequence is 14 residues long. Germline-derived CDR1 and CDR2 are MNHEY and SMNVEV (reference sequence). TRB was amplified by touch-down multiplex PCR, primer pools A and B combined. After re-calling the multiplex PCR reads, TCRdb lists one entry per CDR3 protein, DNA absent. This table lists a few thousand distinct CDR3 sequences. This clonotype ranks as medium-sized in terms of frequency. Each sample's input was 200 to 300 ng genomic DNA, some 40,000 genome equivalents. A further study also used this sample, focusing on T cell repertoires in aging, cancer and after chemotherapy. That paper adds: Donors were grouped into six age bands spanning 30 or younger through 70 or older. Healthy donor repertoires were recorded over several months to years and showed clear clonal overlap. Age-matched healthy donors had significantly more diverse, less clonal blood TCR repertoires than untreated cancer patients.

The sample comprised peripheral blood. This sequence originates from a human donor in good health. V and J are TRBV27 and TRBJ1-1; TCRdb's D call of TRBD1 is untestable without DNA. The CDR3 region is CASSPRDRGTEAFF.